What follows describes a single T cell receptor beta chain. What it binds is not known. The record originates from a study of T cells in Graves' hyperthyroidism and ophthalmopathy. Germline CDR1 is SGHTA and CDR2 is FQGTGA. This CDR3 spans 15 amino acids. V dropped 5 bases and J dropped 4; count of bases not matched to a gene: 8. RNA transcripts gave rise to amplified TCR beta CDR3 regions. During a first-round RT-PCR of the TCR CDR3, the HTBI primer set was used. TCRdb reanalysed the multiplex PCR reads using MiXCR and keeps one entry per CDR3 protein. The repertoire holds roughly 500,000 distinct CDR3 sequences, 35% to 50% seen once, with about two fifths in the top ten. Uncontrolled infection, other autoimmune disease, pregnancy and lactation each barred patients from inclusion. Clinicians diagnosed patients from clinical symptoms, serum thyroxine and TRAb, thyroid ultrasound and orbital computed tomography.

Study results and caveats: Researchers found most expanded thyroid clonotypes above 0.001 in blood as well. Onset of ophthalmopathy came a median 6.5 months after the model predicted it.

The chain has TRBV7-3 and TRBJ1-5; TRBD1 matches at 7 bases. The sequenced material came from peripheral blood or thyroid tissue (not recorded which). The sequence came from an adult woman with Graves' disease, either hyperthyroidism or ophthalmopathy (not recorded which). CDR3 region: CASSPQTGLNQPQHF. CDR3 sequence (DNA): TGTGCCAGCAGCCCCCAGACAGGGTTAAATCAGCCCCAGCATTTT.